This T cell receptor beta chain is drawn from a study of blood T cell repertoires in COVID-19. Across the study: COVID-19 samples collected from the United States, Italy and Spain covered acute and convalescent phases. T cells, B-cell-depleted T cells, or PBMCs provided the cDNA or gDNA that served as material.

Per the germline V gene, CDR1 is MDHEN and CDR2 is SYDVKM. The CDR3 has 14 residues. Trimming at V came to 2 bases and at J to 4 bases, leaving 1 base not matched to a gene. Per the authors' pipeline: Reference gene primer amplification yielded estimated nucleated cell counts. Sequenced by immunoSEQ multiplex PCR; TCRdb stores in-frame clones only, minus some. D and trimming come from the DNA, and the V and J calls and clone size come from that table. The sample contains 65,000 to 80,000 clones, roughly 90% of which appear only once. This receptor was taken from a man aged 45-65 years with active COVID-19. The genes are TRBV28 and TRBJ2-2, with 7 positions matching TRBD1. The specimen was peripheral blood. In DNA form, the CDR3 reads TGTGCCAGCAGTTTAAGGGGGCGCACCGGGGAGCTGTTTTTT. It translates to CASSLRGRTGELFF.